These T cell receptor beta chains were read from a single sample in a study of tumor-infiltrating lymphocytes in primary liver carcinoma. TCRdb re-called the multiplex PCR reads with MiXCR, one entry per CDR3 protein. The data hold 150,000 to 200,000 distinct CDR3 sequences, with over 50% observed a single time. Input material: peripheral blood. The receptors were gathered from a man aged 35-49 years with primary liver carcinoma and hepatitis B virus infection. Each CDR3 is given with its conserved first and last residue. Fields, in order: clone size, V gene, J gene, D gene, CDR3 DNA, CDR3 protein. A D gene is named only where the DNA matches it firmly. Rows give clone size only sometimes, using once, few, many, or a class for an expanded clone.

few	TRBV20-1	TRBJ2-2	-	TGCAGTGCCGGGGGAGTAGGTGGGGAGCTGTTTTTT	CSAGGVGGELFF
-	TRBV5-4	TRBJ2-5	TRBD2	TGTGCCAGCAGCTTAGGTCTAGCGGGGATCCAAGAGACCCAGTACTTC	CASSLGLAGIQETQYF
-	TRBV5-4	TRBJ2-5	-	TGTGCCAGCAGCTTGTTTCAGGAGACCCAGTACTTC	CASSLFQETQYF
few	TRBV4-1	TRBJ2-7	-	TGCGCCAGCAGCCATCCCCCGGGACGGATCTACGAGCAGTACTTC	CASSHPPGRIYEQYF
-	TRBV19	TRBJ1-5	TRBD1	TGTGCCAGTAGTCATACCGGGACAGCAAATAGCAATCAGCCCCAGCATTTT	CASSHTGTANSNQPQHF
-	TRBV11-2	TRBJ2-7	-	TGTGACAGCAGCCTAACCGACGGAGCCTACGAGCAACACTTC	CDSSLTDGAYEQHF
-	TRBV12-3/TRBV12-4	TRBJ2-5	-	TGTGCCAGCAGTTTAAGTTCGGGATCCGAGACCAAGTACTTC	CASSLSSGSETKYF
-	TRBV6-6	TRBJ2-1	-	TGTGCCAGCACCCAGGAGGGGTTTGGGGAGCAGTTCTTC	CASTQEGFGEQFF
few	TRBV28	TRBJ1-1	-	TGTGCCAGCAGTTCCCTGGACGGATCGCGGCCTGAAGCTTTCTTT	CASSSLDGSRPEAFF
few	TRBV5-6	TRBJ2-3	TRBD2	TGTGCCAGTAAGACTAGCGGGAGTGCAGATACGCAGTATTTT	CASKTSGSADTQYF
-	TRBV29-1	TRBJ1-1	-	TGCAGCGTGCCACTGGACACTGAAGCTCTCTTT	CSVPLDTEALF
-	TRBV19	TRBJ1-1	-	TGTGCCAGTAACACCGGCCCTAGGGGCACTGAAGCTTTCTTT	CASNTGPRGTEAFF
-	TRBV5-1	TRBJ2-5	TRBD2	TGCGCCAGCAGCTTGGGCGCTAGCGGGAGTGAGACCCAGTACTTC	CASSLGASGSETQYF
many	TRBV12-3/TRBV12-4	TRBJ2-3	-	TGTGCCAGCAGTTTAGGCGAGCGAGATACGCAGTATTTT	CASSLGERDTQYF
-	TRBV14	TRBJ1-6	-	TGTGCCAGCAGCCAAGGGGTCGTGAGGTTTAATTCACCCCTCCACTTT	CASSQGVVRFNSPLHF
medium-sized	TRBV11-2	TRBJ1-1	-	TGTGCCAGCAGCTTAGGAGGGAACACTGAAGCTTTCTTT	CASSLGGNTEAFF
few	TRBV29-1	TRBJ2-3	TRBD2	TGCAGCGTGGTCGGACTAGCGGGAGCGCAGTATTTT	CSVVGLAGAQYF
-	TRBV12-3/TRBV12-4	TRBJ2-1	TRBD2	TGTACCAGCGGGGGGGCGGGCGCTTACAATGAGCAGTTCTTC	CTSGGAGAYNEQFF
-	TRBV28	TRBJ2-2	-	TGTGCCAGCAGTTTATTTGAGTCCGGGGAGCTGTTTTTT	CASSLFESGELFF
-	TRBV12-3/TRBV12-4	TRBJ1-3	-	TGTGTCAGCAGCCAAGACGACACGGCCTCTGGAAACACCATATATTTT	CVSSQDDTASGNTIYF
-	TRBV4-1	TRBJ2-1	-	TGCGCCAGCAGCCTAGTCGAGGAGGTACTCTCCTACAATGAGCAGTTCTTC	CASSLVEEVLSYNEQFF
few	TRBV12-3/TRBV12-4	TRBJ1-1	TRBD1	TGTGCCAGCAGTCAGGGGGCGCTGACTGAAGCTTTCTTT	CASSQGALTEAFF
-	TRBV29-1	TRBJ2-5	TRBD1	TGCAGCGTGGGGGGGACAGGGGGCTTTTTTAGGGGGCAAGAGACCCAGTACTTC	CSVGGTGGFFRGQETQYF
-	TRBV6-6	TRBJ1-1	-	TGTGCCAGCAGTCCGGGGCAGGGTAACACTGAAGTTTTCTTT	CASSPGQGNTEVFF
few	TRBV7-8	TRBJ2-7	TRBD2	TGTGCCAGCAGCTTAAGTACGGGAGGGCCCTACGAGCAGTACTTC	CASSLSTGGPYEQYF
many	TRBV11-2	TRBJ2-3	-	TGTGCCAGCAGCTTTGGGGTAGCGACAAGCACAGATACGCAGTATTTT	CASSFGVATSTDTQYF
-	TRBV6-5	TRBJ1-5	-	TGTGCCAGCAGCCGACCGGATCAGCCCCAGCATTTT	CASSRPDQPQHF
-	TRBV7-8	TRBJ2-1	-	TGTGCCAGCACCCCCCGGGACAACGGCGTCGGTGAGCAGTTCTTC	CASTPRDNGVGEQFF
many	TRBV29-1	TRBJ1-1	-	TGCAGCGTTACCGGGGCGGGAAACACTGAAGCTTTCTTT	CSVTGAGNTEAFF
-	TRBV30	TRBJ2-7	-	TGTGCCTGGAGTAGGACAGTTTACTACGAGCAGTACTTC	CAWSRTVYYEQYF
few	TRBV6-1	TRBJ2-3	-	TGTGCCAGCACCTCCCGTCCGACTAGTTCAGATACGCAGTATTTT	CASTSRPTSSDTQYF
-	TRBV12-3/TRBV12-4	TRBJ1-1	-	TGTGCCAGCAGTTTAGAGTACACTGAAGCTTTCTTT	CASSLEYTEAFF
-	TRBV6-1	TRBJ2-1	TRBD2	TGTGCCACCGACCCCTTGGCCGGGGGGCTAGCGGGGCCTTGGGCGTTCTTC	CATDPLAGGLAGPWAFF
-	TRBV29-1	TRBJ2-2	-	TGCAGCGTTGAAGAAGGTGCAGGGGCGGTCTGGGAGCTGTTTTTT	CSVEEGAGAVWELFF
-	TRBV6-6	TRBJ1-6	TRBD1	TGTGCCAGCGGTCCGGGACAGGGGGTTTCACCCCTCCACTTT	CASGPGQGVSPLHF
-	TRBV7-9	TRBJ1-2	TRBD1	TGTGCCAGCAGCTTAGTAGGGACAGGGCTTGGCTACACCTTC	CASSLVGTGLGYTF
-	TRBV11-2	TRBJ2-3	-	TGTGCCAGCAGCTCAGATAGGTATACGCGGTATTTT	CASSSDRYTRYF
-	TRBV12-3/TRBV12-4	TRBJ2-7	TRBD2	TGTGCCAGCAGTTTATCGCGGGAGGGCGGCGACGAGCAGTACTTC	CASSLSREGGDEQYF
few	TRBV6-1	TRBJ2-7	-	TGTGCCAGCAGAAGTGGGGTTAGCTCCTACGAGCAGTACTTC	CASRSGVSSYEQYF
-	TRBV5-6	TRBJ1-6	-	TGTGCCAGCAGCTTGGGTCGGAACACAGATTCACCCCTCCACTTT	CASSLGRNTDSPLHF
once	TRBV4-1	TRBJ2-5	-	TGCGCCAGCAGCCAAGCCGGAAGAGGGCCCCAAGAGACCCAGTACTTC	CASSQAGRGPQETQYF
-	TRBV6-5	TRBJ2-7	TRBD1	TGTGCCAGCAGTCATGTGGGACAGACCTACGAGCAGTACTTC	CASSHVGQTYEQYF
-	TRBV12-3/TRBV12-4	TRBJ1-1	TRBD1	TGTGCCAGCCGCTCCTACAGGGGGCGTGGGACTGAAGCTTTCTTT	CASRSYRGRGTEAFF
few	TRBV10-3	TRBJ2-1	-	TGTGCCATCAGTTGGAGGATGGAGGATTATGAGAGGGGCTACAATGAGCAGTTCTTC	CAISWRMEDYERGYNEQFF
-	TRBV6-5	TRBJ2-2	-	TGTGCCAGCAGATACGACGGGTTCGGGACCGGGGAGCCGTTTTTT	CASRYDGFGTGEPFF
-	TRBV29-1	TRBJ2-1	TRBD2	TGCAGCGTTGTGGTTAGCGGGAGCTCCTACAATGAGCAGTTCTTC	CSVVVSGSSYNEQFF
few	TRBV29-1	TRBJ1-2	-	TGCAGCGTTGAGGCAGGGGATTACTATGGCTACACCTTC	CSVEAGDYYGYTF
-	TRBV12-3/TRBV12-4	TRBJ2-1	-	TGTGCCAGCAGTTTCCGGGCCCCTGCGGGGAATGAGCGGTTCTTC	CASSFRAPAGNERFF
once	TRBV12-3/TRBV12-4	TRBJ2-5	TRBD1	TGTGCCAGCAGTTTAGAAGTGGGACAGGGGGACCAAGAGACCCAGTACTTC	CASSLEVGQGDQETQYF
-	TRBV28	TRBJ2-7	TRBD2	TGTGCCAGCAGTTTCCGGGGCCACGGGGGGTTCGAGCAGTACTTC	CASSFRGHGGFEQYF
once	TRBV5-5	TRBJ2-2	-	TGTGCCAGCAGGACTCTAGGACGGACCGGGGAGCTGTTTTTT	CASRTLGRTGELFF
few	TRBV6-1	TRBJ2-1	TRBD2	TGTGCCAGCAGGGGACTAGCGGATTACAATGAGCAGTTCTTC	CASRGLADYNEQFF
-	TRBV13	TRBJ2-7	-	TGTGCCAGTAGCTCTTCTAGCTTGTCTTACGAGCAGTACTTC	CASSSSSLSYEQYF
-	TRBV6-1	TRBJ1-1	-	TGTGCCAGCGGGACGACCGGGCAGGGGGAAGCTTTCTTT	CASGTTGQGEAFF
-	TRBV29-1	TRBJ2-3	TRBD1	TGCAGCGTCTGGGGACAGGCGGTAGGAGATACGCAGTATTTT	CSVWGQAVGDTQYF